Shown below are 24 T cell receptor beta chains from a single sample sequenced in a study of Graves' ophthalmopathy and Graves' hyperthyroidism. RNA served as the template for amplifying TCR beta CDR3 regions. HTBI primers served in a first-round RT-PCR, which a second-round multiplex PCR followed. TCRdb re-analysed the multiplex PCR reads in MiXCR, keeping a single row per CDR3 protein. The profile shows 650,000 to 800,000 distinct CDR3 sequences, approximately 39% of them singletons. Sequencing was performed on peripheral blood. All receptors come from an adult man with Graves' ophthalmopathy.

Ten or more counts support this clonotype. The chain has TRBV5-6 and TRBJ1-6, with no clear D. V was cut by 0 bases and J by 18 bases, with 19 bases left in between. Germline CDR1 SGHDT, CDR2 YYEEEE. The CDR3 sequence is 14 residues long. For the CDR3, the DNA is TGTGCCAGCAGCTTGGGAAATGACGCAATTCCAGACCACTTT. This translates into CASSLGNDAIPDHF.

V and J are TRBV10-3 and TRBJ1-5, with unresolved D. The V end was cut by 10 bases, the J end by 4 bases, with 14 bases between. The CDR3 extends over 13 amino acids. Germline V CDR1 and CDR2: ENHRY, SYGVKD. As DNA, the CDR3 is TGTGCCAGCAGCTTACTAGAGAATCAGCCCCAGCATTTT. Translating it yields CASSLLENQPQHF.

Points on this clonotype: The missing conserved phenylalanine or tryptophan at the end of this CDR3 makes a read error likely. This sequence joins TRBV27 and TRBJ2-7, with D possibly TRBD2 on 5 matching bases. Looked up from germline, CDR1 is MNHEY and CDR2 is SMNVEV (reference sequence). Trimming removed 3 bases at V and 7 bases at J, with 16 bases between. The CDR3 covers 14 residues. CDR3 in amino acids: CASSFRTGLGEQYS. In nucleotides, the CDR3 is TGTGCCAGCAGTTTCCGGACGGGGTTGGGGGAGCAGTACTCC.

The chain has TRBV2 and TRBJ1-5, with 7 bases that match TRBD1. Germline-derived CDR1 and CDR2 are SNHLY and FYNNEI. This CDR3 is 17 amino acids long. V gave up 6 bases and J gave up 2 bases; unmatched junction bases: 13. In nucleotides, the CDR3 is TGTGCCAGCAGAGATGGGAACAGGGGACGAGGCAATCAGCCCCAGCATTTT. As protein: CASRDGNRGRGNQPQHF.

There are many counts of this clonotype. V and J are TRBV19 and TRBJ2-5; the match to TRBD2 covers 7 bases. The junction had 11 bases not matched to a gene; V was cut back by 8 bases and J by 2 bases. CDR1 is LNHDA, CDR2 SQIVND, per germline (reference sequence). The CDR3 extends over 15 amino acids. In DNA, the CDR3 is TGTGCCAGTTCTGACAGCGGGGTCTATCAAGAGACCCAGTACTTC. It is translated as CASSDSGVYQETQYF.

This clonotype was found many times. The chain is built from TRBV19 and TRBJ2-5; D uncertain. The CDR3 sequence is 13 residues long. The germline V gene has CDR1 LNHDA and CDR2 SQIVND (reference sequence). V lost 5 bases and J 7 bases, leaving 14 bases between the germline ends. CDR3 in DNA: TGTGCCAGTAGTCCCGCCGAAGTGGGGACCCAGTACTTC. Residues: CASSPAEVGTQYF.

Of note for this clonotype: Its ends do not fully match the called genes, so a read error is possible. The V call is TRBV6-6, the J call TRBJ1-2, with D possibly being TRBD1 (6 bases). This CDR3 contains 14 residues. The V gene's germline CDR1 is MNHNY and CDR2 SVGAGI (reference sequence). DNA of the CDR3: TGTGCCGGCAGTGCCTGGGTCAGAGACAGGGGCTACACCTTC. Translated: CAGSAWVRDRGYTF.

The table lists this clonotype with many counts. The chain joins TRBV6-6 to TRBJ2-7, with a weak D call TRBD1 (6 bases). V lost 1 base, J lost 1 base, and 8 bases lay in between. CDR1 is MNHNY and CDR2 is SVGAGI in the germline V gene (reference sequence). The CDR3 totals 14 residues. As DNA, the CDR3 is TGTGCCAGCAGTTACTTGCAGGGGTCCTACGAGCAGTACTTC. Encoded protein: CASSYLQGSYEQYF.

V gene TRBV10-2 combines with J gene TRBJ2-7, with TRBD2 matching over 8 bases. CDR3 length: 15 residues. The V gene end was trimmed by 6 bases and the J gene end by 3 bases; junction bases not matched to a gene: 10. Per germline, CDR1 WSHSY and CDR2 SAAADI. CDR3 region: CASSEPGTSHYEQYF. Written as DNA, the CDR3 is TGCGCCAGCAGCGAGCCCGGGACTAGTCACTACGAGCAGTACTTC.

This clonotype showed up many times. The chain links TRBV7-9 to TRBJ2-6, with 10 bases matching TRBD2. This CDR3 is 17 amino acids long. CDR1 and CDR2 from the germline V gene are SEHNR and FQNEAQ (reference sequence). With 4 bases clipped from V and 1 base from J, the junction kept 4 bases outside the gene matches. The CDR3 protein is CASSSSGSISGANVLTF. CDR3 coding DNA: TGTGCCAGCAGCTCTAGCGGGAGCATTTCTGGGGCCAACGTCCTGACTTTC.

The CDR3 region has the DNA TGTGCCAGCAGCCGCTCACGGGATACGCAGTATTTT. It is translated as CASSRSRDTQYF. This chain links TRBV9 with TRBJ2-3; no definite D call. V lost 4 bases, J lost 6 bases, and 9 bases lay in between. Germline-derived CDR1 and CDR2 are SGDLS and YYNGEE. This CDR3 has 12 residues.

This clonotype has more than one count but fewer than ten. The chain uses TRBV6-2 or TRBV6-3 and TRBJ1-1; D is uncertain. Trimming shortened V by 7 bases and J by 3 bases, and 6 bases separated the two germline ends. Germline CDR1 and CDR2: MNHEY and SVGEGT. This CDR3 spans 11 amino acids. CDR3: CASNGHTEAFF. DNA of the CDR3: TGTGCCAGCAACGGGCACACTGAAGCTTTCTTT.

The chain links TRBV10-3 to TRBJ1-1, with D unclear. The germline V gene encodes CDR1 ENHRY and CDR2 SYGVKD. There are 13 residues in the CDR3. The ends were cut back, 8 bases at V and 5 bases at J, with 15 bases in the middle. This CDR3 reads CAIRGLQGTEAFF. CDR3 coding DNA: TGTGCCATCCGAGGGCTCCAAGGGACTGAAGCTTTCTTT.

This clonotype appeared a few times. The CDR3 sequence is CSARSVTGGLNQPQHF. The CDR3 DNA follows: TGCAGTGCTAGATCTGTGACAGGGGGGCTCAATCAGCCCCAGCATTTT. The V and J genes are TRBV20-1 and TRBJ1-5, with 9 bases that match TRBD1. V dropped 2 bases and J dropped 3; count of bases not matched to a gene: 8. Germline CDR1 DFQATT, CDR2 SNEGSKA (reference sequence). This CDR3 comprises 16 residues.

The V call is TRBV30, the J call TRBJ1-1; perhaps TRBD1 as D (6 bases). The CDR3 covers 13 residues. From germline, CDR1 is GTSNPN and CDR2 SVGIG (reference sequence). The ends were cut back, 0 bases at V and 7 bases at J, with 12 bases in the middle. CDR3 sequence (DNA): TGTGCCTGGAGTGTACGGACAGTCAATGAAGCTTTCTTT. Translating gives CAWSVRTVNEAFF.

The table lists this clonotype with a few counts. CDR3 protein: CASSQVGGSSNQPQHF. CDR3 bases: TGTGCCAGCAGCCAAGTCGGAGGCTCGAGCAATCAGCCCCAGCATTTT. The gene calls are TRBV4-2 and TRBJ1-5; the D is unclear. Trimming took 1 base from V and 1 from J, leaving 11 bases between them. Germline V gene sequence: CDR1 LGHNA, CDR2 YNFKEQ. This CDR3 region has 16 residues.

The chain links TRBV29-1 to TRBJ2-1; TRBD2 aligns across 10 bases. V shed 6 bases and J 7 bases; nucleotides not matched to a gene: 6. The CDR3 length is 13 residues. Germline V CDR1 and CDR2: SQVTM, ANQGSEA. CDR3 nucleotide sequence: TGCAGCGTCTGGGGTAGCGGGGGGAATGAGCAGTTCTTC. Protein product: CSVWGSGGNEQFF.

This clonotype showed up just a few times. CDR3 region: CASSLTGLADYEQYF. CDR3 DNA sequence: TGCGCCAGCAGCTTGACTGGACTAGCAGATTACGAGCAGTACTTC. This chain connects TRBV5-1 to TRBJ2-7; 8 nucleotides match TRBD2. Germline V gives CDR1 SGHRS, CDR2 YFSETQ. The CDR3 is 15 amino acids. Trimming cost V 1 base and J 4 bases; bases outside gene matches: 7.

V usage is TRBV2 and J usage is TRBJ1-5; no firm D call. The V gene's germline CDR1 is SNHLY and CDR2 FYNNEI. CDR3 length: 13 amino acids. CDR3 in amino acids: CATLGQRYQPQHF. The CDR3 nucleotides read TGTGCTACACTTGGGCAGCGATATCAGCCCCAGCATTTT.

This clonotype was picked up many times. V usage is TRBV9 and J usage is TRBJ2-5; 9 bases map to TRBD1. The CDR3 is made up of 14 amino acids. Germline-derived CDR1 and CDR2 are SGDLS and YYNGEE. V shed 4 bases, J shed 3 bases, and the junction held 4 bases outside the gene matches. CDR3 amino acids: CASSYRTGEETQYF. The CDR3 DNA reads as TGTGCCAGCAGCTACCGGACAGGGGAAGAGACCCAGTACTTC.

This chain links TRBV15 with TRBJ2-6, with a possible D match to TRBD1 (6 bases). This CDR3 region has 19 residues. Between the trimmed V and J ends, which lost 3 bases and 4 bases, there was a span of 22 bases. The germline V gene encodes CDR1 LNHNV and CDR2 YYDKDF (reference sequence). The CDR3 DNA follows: TGTGCCACCAGCAGTCAAATCGGACAGATGCCTGTAGGGGCCAACGTCCTGACTTTC. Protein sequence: CATSSQIGQMPVGANVLTF.

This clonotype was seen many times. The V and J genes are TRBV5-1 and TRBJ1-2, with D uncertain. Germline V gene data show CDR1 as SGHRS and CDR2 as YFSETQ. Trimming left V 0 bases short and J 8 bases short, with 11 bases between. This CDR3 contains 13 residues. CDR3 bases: TGCGCCAGCAGCTTGGGACCTGAGGCCGGCTACACCTTC. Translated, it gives CASSLGPEAGYTF.

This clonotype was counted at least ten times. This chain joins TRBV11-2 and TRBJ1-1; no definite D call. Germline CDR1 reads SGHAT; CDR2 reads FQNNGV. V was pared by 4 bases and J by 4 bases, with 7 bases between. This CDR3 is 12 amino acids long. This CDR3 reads CASSSILTEAFF. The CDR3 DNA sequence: TGTGCCAGCAGCTCCATCCTCACTGAAGCTTTCTTT.

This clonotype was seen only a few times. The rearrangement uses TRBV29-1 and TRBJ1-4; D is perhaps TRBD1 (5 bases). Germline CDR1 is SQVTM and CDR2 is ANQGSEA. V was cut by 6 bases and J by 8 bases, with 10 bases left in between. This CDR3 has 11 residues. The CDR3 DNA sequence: TGCAGCGTCGGGGGTCGGGAAAAACTGTTTTTT. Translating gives CSVGGREKLFF.